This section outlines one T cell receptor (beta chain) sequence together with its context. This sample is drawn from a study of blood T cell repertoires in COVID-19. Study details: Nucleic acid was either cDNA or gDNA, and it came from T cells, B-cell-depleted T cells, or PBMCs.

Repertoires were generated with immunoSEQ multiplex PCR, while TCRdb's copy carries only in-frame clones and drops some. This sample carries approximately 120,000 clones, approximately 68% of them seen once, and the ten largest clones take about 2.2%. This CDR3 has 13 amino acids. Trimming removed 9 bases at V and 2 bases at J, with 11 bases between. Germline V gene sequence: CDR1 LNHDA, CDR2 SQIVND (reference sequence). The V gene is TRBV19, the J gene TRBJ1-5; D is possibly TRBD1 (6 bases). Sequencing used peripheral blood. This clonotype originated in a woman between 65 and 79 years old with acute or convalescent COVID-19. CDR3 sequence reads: CASRGTRNQPQHF. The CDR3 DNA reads TGTGCCAGCAGGGGTACGCGCAATCAGCCCCAGCATTTT.